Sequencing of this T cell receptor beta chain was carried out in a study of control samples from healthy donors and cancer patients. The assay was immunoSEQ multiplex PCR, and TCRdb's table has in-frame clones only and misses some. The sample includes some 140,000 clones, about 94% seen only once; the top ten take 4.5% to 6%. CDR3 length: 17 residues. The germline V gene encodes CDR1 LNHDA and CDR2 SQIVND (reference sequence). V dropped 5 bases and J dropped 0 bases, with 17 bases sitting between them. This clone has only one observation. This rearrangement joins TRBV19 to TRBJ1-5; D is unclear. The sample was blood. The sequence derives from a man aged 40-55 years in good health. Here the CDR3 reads CASSGRPGASSNQPQHF. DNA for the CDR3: TGTGCCAGTAGTGGAAGGCCCGGTGCGTCTAGCAATCAGCCCCAGCATTTT.